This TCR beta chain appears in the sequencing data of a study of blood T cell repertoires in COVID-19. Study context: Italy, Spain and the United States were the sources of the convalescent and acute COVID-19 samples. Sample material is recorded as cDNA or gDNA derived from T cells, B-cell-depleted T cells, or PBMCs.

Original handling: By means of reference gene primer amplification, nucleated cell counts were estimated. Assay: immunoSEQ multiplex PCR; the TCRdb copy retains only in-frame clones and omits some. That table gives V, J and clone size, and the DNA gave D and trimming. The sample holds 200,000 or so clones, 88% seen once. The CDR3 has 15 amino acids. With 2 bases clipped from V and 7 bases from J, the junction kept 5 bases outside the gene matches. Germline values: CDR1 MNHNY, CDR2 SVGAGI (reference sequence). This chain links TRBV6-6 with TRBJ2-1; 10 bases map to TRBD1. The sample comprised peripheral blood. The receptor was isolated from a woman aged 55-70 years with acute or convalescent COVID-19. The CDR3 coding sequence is TGTGCCAGCAGTTACGGGGGACAGGGGATGAATGAGCAGTTCTTC. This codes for CASSYGGQGMNEQFF.